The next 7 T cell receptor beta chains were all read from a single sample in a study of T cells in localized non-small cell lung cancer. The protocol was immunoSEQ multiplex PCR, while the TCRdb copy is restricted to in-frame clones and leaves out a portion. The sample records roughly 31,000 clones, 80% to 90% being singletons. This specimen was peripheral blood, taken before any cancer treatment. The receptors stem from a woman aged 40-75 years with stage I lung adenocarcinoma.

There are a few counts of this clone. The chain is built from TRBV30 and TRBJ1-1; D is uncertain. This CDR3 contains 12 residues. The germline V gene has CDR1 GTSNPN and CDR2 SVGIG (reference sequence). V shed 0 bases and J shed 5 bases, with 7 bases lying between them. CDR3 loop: CAWSVQWTEAFF. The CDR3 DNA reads TGTGCCTGGAGTGTACAGTGGACTGAAGCTTTCTTT.

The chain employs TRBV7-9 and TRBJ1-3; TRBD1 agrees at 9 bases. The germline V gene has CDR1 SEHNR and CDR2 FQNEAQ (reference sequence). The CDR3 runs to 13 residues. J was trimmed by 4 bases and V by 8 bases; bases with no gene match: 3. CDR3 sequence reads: CASGDRVGNTIYF. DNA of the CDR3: TGTGCCAGCGGGGACAGGGTCGGAAACACCATATATTTT.

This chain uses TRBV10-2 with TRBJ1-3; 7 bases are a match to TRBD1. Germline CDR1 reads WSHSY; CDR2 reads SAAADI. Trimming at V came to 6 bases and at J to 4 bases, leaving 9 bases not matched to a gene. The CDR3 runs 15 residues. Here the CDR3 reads CASRAGGTAGNTIYF. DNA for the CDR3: TGCGCCAGCAGAGCAGGAGGGACAGCCGGAAACACCATATATTTT.

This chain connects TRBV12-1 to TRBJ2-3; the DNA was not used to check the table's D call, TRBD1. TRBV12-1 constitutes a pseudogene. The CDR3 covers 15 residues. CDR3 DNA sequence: TGTGCCAGCAGCACGGGACAGAAAAGCACAGATACGCAGTATTTT. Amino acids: CASSTGQKSTDTQYF.

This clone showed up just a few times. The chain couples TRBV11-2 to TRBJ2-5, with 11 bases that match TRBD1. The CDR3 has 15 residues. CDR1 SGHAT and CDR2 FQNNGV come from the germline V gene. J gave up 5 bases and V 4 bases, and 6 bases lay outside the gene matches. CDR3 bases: TGTGCCAGCAGCTCACGGACAGGGGGCTGGGAGACCCAGTACTTC. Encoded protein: CASSSRTGGWETQYF.

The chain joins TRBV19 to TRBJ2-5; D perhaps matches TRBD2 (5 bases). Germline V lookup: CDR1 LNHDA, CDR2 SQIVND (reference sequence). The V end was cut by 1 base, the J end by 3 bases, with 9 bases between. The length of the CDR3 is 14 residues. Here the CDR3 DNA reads TGTGCCAGTAGTATAGCGCGGGCCAAAGAGACCCAGTACTTC. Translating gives CASSIARAKETQYF.

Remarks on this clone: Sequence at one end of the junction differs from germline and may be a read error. Written as DNA, the CDR3 is TGTGCTAGCAGCTCGGGACAGGGGACCGGGGAGCTGTTTTTT. Its translation is CASSSGQGTGELFF. The chain links TRBV7-7 to TRBJ2-2, with 10 bases identical to TRBD1. CDR3 length equals 14 residues. The germline V gene has CDR1 SSHAT and CDR2 FNYEAQ (reference sequence). Supplemented by reference TRBV7-7 and TRBJ2-2, the full variable domain reads GAGVSQSPRYKVTKRGQDVTLRCDPISSHATLYWYQQALGQGPEFLTYFNYEAQPDKSGLPSDRFSAERPEGSISTLTIQRTEQRDSAMYRCASSSGQGTGELFFGEGSRLTVL.